This TCR beta chain was observed in a study of T cell responses to AZD1222 COVID-19 vaccine (dated by TCRdb to the early 2020s). General notes on the study: AZD1222 recipients given second doses at about 4 weeks or at about 12 weeks were pooled, since spike-specific TCR depth and breadth were not found to differ between the two schedules. Trial participants were enrolled into age subgroups of 18-55, 56-69 and 70-plus years, which contained about 150, 28 and 57 TCR-sequenced participants, respectively. A total of 233 trial participants underwent TCR sequencing, of whom 207 received two doses of AZD1222 and some 26 received two doses of the MenACWY control vaccine. Study-wide findings and limitations: The vaccine-associated CD4 TCRs covered the entire spike protein, and the dominant responses fell in regions 160-218 and 743-854. Only six or seven AZD1222 recipients were SARS-CoV-2 seropositive at baseline, limiting conclusions about previously exposed vaccinees. Epitopes outside the regions mutated in the B.1.351 and B.1.1.7 variants were reportedly recognized by nearly half of the unique spike-specific TCRs. Because no day 14 peak-response samples were available, the repertoires could be characterized only after the peak T cell response. Participants were mostly white British, with more females than males. The authors suggested clonal diversity may have been underestimated. In the small 56-69-year group, the increase in depth fell short of significance, most likely because of low power. After two AZD1222 doses, both the breadth and the depth of spike-specific TCRs were significantly higher than at day 0 and than in MenACWY recipients.

This sample's time point label indicates: baseline before first vaccination. Vaccinee samples were obtained from the UK trials COV001 and COV002, which included a single-blind randomized controlled phase 2/3 trial of AZD1222 (ChAdOx1 nCoV-19) in healthy adults. For TCRbeta chain sequencing, PBMC samples from trial participants were taken at day 0 and at day 28 after the second dose. The V and J ends are trimmed by 7 bases and 7 bases, leaving 21 bases between them. The CDR3 runs 14 amino acids, cysteine and phenylalanine included. Of all the DNA, just the CDR3 is kept, 42 bases in frame from base 1. From a lookup of the germline V gene, CDR1 and CDR2 are SGHRS and YFSETQ. There are many counts of this clone. Its antigen is not yet known. No base qualities exist here, and no much larger clone lies one base off it. The CDR3 regions of human TCRbeta chains were analyzed by immunosequencing. The original pipeline was this. TCRs in the repertoires were matched against a reference library of SARS-CoV-2-specific TCRs that had been generated with the MIRA antigen-specificity platform. Breadth was defined as the fraction of unique TCRs that were SARS-CoV-2-associated, and depth was defined as the fraction of total T cells that were SARS-CoV-2-associated. Using the MIRA data, every spike-specific TCR was mapped to the spike region that the TCR reacted to and assigned to either a CD4 or a CD8 class. Log10-transformed breadth and depth values were compared by one-way ANOVA with Sidak's multiple comparisons tests. TCRdb limited this immuneACCESS table to in-frame rearrangements with V and J called. A share of clones is missing; checked studies link under half to unresolved V genes, and the rest is unexplained. V and J calls and clone size are those listed in that table; D and trimming were worked out from the DNA. The sample records 100,000 to 120,000 clones, about 85% of which are singletons. The top ten clonotypes cover 3.2% of the sample.

The source is an adult in good health. The sample here was peripheral blood, taken on day 0 of AZD1222 vaccination. The rearranged segments are TRBV5-1 and TRBJ2-7; the D gene is perhaps TRBD2, from 6 matching bases. The CDR3 reads as follows: CASQPTADRGEQYF. The DNA reads as follows: TGCGCCAGCCAACCTACGGCGGACCGGGGGGAGCAGTACTTC.